The entry that follows covers one T cell receptor beta chain sequence. Its antigen is currently not known. No per-base quality is available; no much larger clone lies one base away. These data originate in a study of a mutant IDH1 vaccine in newly diagnosed glioma (TCRdb year 2021). Regarding the complete study: Eight vaccinations were administered to patients in weeks 1, 3, 5, 7, 11, 15, 19 and 23, corresponding to visits V03 through V10. Vaccination started 4-6 weeks after radiotherapy alone, or was given together with temozolomide cycles in the groups whose treatment included chemotherapy. The approximately 30 treated patients were approximately 62% male and around 40% female, with a mean age of approximately 40 years. Before enrollment, most patients had been given radiochemotherapy with temozolomide as standard therapy, while the rest had received either radiotherapy alone or temozolomide alone. Peripheral blood was collected at six visits: V03 (baseline), V05, V07, V10, V12 and V13. For exploratory analyses, longitudinal TCRB deep sequencing was carried out in about two dozen treated patients wherever samples were available. Study-wide conclusions, independent of this receptor: The authors noted that analyses of patient blood samples could not be reproduced because of sample limitations. Across multiple MHC alleles, vaccine-induced immune responses were seen in about 93% of patients. Availability determined which PBMC samples were chosen for TCRB deep sequencing. Changes in the top peripheral T cell clonotypes picked up by TCRB sequencing did not appear to be linked to pseudoprogression.

The CDR3 covers 12 residues, taking in both the cysteine and the phenylalanine. The CDR3 DNA has 36 bases and is translated from base 1. In the germline V gene, CDR1 corresponds to SQVTM and CDR2 to ANQGSEA. Trimming removed 6 bases from V and 4 bases from J, leaving 9 bases between the germline ends. The receptor library was made with the immunoSEQ multiplex PCR assay. Following the manufacturer's protocol, the hsTCRB Kit was used to amplify rearranged TCR beta chain sequences. An Illumina MiSeq was used to sequence the TCRB libraries. In the source study's methods: Demultiplexing, trimming and gene mapping were performed with the kit vendor's proprietary platform. TCRdb holds this immuneACCESS table with in-frame rearrangements only. Some clones are missing; in checked studies, unresolved V genes explain under half, and the rest has no known cause. D and trimming come from the DNA, and the V and J calls and clone size come from that table. Here the sample has about 64,000 clones; roughly 83% occur a single time. Roughly 9% of the sample is in the top ten clones.

Read against the paper, the sample's time point label means: week 11, during vaccination. Each vaccine dose, consisting of 300 ug of a 20-mer mutant IDH1 peptide in Montanide, was administered subcutaneously with topical imiquimod. All donors had newly diagnosed IDH1-mutant astrocytomas of WHO grade 3 or 4 that showed loss of nuclear ATRX. The samples were drawn from NOA16, a multicentre, single-arm, open-label phase I trial in Germany that tested a mutant IDH1 peptide vaccine in humans for the first time. Genomic DNA for TCRB sequencing was extracted from EDTA blood using the DNeasy Blood and Tissue Kit.

The clonotype was recovered from a woman aged 50 to 60 with glioma. Sequenced material: PBMCs, taken from a glioma patient whose treatment included an IDH1 peptide vaccine. The chain couples TRBV29-1 to TRBJ2-2, with the D gene not clear enough to name. Here the CDR3 is given as CSVRRITGELFF. The DNA sequence is as follows: TGCAGCGTCCGCAGGATCACCGGGGAGCTGTTTTTT.